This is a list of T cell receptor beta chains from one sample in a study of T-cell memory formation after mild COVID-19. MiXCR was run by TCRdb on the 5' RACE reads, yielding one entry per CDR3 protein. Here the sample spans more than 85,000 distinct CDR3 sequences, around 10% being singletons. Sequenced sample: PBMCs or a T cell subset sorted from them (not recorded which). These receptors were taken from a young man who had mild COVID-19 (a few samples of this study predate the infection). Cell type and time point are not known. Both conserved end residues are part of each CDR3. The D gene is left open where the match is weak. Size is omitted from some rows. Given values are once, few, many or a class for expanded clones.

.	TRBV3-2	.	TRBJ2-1	CASSQFGQGAYNEQFF	.
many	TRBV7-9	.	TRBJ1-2	CASSLDGYGYTF	TGTGCCAGCAGCTTAGACGGTTATGGCTACACCTTC
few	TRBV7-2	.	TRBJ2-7	CASSEPGHPYEQYF	TGTGCCAGCAGCGAACCGGGACACCCCTACGAGCAGTACTTC
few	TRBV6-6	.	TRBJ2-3	CASSSRGAQYF	TGTGCCAGCAGTTCCAGGGGAGCGCAGTATTTT
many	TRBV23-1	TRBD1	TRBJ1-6	CASSQAGQQVNSPLHF	TGCGCCAGCAGTCAGGCGGGACAGCAGGTTAATTCACCCCTCCACTTT
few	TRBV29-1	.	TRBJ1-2	CSVESGGVYGYTF	TGCAGCGTTGAATCGGGCGGGGTCTATGGCTACACCTTC
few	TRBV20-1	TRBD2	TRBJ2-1	CSAGPPRGTSGSYNEQFF	TGCAGTGCTGGACCGCCGAGGGGAACTAGCGGTTCCTACAATGAGCAGTTCTTC
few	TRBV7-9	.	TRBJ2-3	CASSFGVADTQYF	TGTGCCAGCAGCTTCGGCGTAGCAGATACGCAGTATTTT
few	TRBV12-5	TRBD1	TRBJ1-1	CASGLLQGASNTEAFF	TGTGCTAGTGGTTTGTTACAGGGGGCATCGAACACTGAAGCTTTCTTT
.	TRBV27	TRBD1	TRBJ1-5	CASSSHRQGGNQPQHF	TGTGCCAGCAGTTCCCATCGACAGGGTGGCAATCAGCCCCAGCATTTT
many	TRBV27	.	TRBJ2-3	CASSLTGISTDTQYF	TGTGCCAGCAGTTTAACCGGGATTAGCACAGATACGCAGTATTTT
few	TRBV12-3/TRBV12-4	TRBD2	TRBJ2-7	CASSWGLAGYEQYF	TGTGCCAGCAGCTGGGGACTAGCGGGATACGAGCAGTACTTC
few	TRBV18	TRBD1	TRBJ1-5	CASSPPPDRVGNQPQHF	TGTGCCAGCTCACCACCCCCGGACAGGGTGGGCAATCAGCCCCAGCATTTT
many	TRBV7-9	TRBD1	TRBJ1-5	CASSSQGRNQPQHF	TGTGCCAGCAGCTCACAGGGGAGGAATCAGCCCCAGCATTTT
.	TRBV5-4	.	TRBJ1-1	CASSRGGTEAFF	TGTGCCAGCAGCCGAGGGGGAACTGAAGCTTTCTTT
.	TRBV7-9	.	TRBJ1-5	CASSLGFQPQHF	TGTGCCAGCAGCTTAGGTTTCCAGCCCCAGCATTTT
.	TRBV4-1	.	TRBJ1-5	CASSQERNGVQPQHF	TGCGCCAGCAGCCAAGAGAGGAATGGGGTTCAGCCCCAGCATTTT
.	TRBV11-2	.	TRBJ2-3	CASSLGGGLSTDTQYF	TGTGCCAGCAGCCTAGGGGGGGGACTTAGCACAGATACGCAGTATTTT
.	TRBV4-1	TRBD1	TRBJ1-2	CASSPIGDRGLNYGYTF	TGCGCCAGCAGCCCCATTGGGGACAGGGGGCTTAACTATGGCTACACCTTC
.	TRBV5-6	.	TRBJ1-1	CASSLVRGPYPSKTEAFF	TGTGCCAGCAGCTTGGTCCGGGGCCCATACCCTTCGAAGACTGAAGCTTTCTTT
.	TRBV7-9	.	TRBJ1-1	CASSSPDRVNTEAFF	TGTGCCAGCAGCTCCCCGGACAGAGTGAACACTGAAGCTTTCTTT
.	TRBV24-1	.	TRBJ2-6	CATSAMTRSGANVLTF	TGTGCCACCAGTGCAATGACCCGCTCTGGGGCCAACGTCCTGACTTTC